The 5 T cell receptor beta chains given below trace back to one sample, sequenced in a study of identical twins. Via MiXCR, TCRdb re-called the 5' RACE reads, giving one row per CDR3 protein. Of a few hundred thousand distinct CDR3 sequences listed, 9.5% to 15% are singletons. The sample was also reused in another study, on yellow fever vaccine responses in identical twins.

Sequenced sample: memory (CD45RO+) T cells sorted from blood. These TCRs come from a woman aged 18-29 years in good health.

V is TRBV7-2 and J is TRBJ2-7, with no clear D. This CDR3 contains 14 residues. CDR1 and CDR2 (germline): SGHTA, FQGNSA. V dropped 2 bases and J dropped 2 bases, with 10 bases sitting between them. CDR3 nucleotides: TGTGCCAGCAGCTTAAGTCGCACAACCTACGAGCAGTACTTC. It codes for CASSLSRTTYEQYF. The full variable domain, with the rest looked up from reference TRBV7-2 and TRBJ2-7, is GAGVSQSPSNKVTEKGKDVELRCDPISGHTALYWYRQSLGQGLEFLIYFQGNSAPDKSGLPSDRFSAERTGGSVSTLTIQRTQQEDSAVYLCASSLSRTTYEQYFGPGTRLTVT.

On this clonotype itself: Its ends do not fully match the called genes, so a read error is possible. This chain joins TRBV7-8 and TRBJ2-5; 9 bases align to TRBD2. CDR3 length equals 17 residues. Germline lookup yields CDR1 SGHVS and CDR2 FQNEAQ. The CDR3 DNA sequence: TGTACCAGCAGCTTAGCTTGGCGGCGGGGGGGCTTTGAGACCCAGTACTTC. Translating it yields CTSSLAWRRGGFETQYF.

The chain's CDR3 is CASSRQGAWGYTF. In DNA, the CDR3 is TGTGCCAGCAGCCGACAGGGGGCGTGGGGCTACACCTTC. The chain couples TRBV7-9 to TRBJ1-2; 10 nucleotides align to TRBD1. With V trimmed by 5 bases and J by 8 bases, 5 bases remained unmatched. Germline V gene lookup returns CDR1 SEHNR and CDR2 FQNEAQ (reference sequence). This CDR3 contains 13 residues.

The chain uses TRBV3-1 and TRBJ2-7, with a weak D call TRBD2 (5 bases). The CDR3 contains 14 residues. V was cut by 5 bases and J by 2 bases, with 13 bases left in between. Germline CDR1 LGHDT, CDR2 YNNKEL (reference sequence). The CDR3 DNA reads as TGTGCCAGCAGCAGAACGGGAAAAACCTACGAGCAGTACTTC. This codes for CASSRTGKTYEQYF.

CDR3 sequence (DNA): TGTGCCAGCAGCTTAAGGGCGTGGGGCGAGCAGTTCTTC. It yields the protein CASSLRAWGEQFF. The V call is TRBV7-8, the J call TRBJ2-1, with D tentatively TRBD1 (5 bases). The V and J ends lost 2 bases and 10 bases respectively, with 12 bases between them. This CDR3 region has 13 residues. Germline V gene data show CDR1 as SGHVS and CDR2 as FQNEAQ.